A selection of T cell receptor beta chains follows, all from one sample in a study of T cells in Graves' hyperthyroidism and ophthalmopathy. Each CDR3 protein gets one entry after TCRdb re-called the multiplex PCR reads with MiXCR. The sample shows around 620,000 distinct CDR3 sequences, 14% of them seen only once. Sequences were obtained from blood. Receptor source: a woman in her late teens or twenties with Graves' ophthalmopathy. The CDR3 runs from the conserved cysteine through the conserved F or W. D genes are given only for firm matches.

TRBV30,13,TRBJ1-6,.,CAWTGTRDSPLHF
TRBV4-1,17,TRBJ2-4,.,CASSQERAELAKNIQYF
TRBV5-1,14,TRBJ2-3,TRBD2,CASSHRLATDTQYF
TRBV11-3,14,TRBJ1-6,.,CASSSGQASSPLHF
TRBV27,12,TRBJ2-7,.,CASSFGRGEQYF
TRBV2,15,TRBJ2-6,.,CASSGGYSGANVLTF
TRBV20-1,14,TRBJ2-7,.,CSATSALSSYEQYF
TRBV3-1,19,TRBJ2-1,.,CASSQVLERSAQSYNEQFF
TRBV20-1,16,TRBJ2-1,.,CSARDWAGSSYNEQFF
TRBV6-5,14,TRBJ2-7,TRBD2,CASSYSPGGYEQYF
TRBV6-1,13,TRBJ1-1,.,CASPSTVNTEAFF
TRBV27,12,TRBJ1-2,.,CASSFGGEGYTF
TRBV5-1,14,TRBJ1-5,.,CASSWGGGNQPQHF
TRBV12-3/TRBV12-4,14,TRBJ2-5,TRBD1,CASSSDRGKETQYF
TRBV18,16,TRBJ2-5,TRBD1,CASSPPSTGGRETQYF
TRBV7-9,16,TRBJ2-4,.,CASSSGGRVAKNIQYF
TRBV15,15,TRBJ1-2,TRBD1,CATSRDRGLDYGYTF
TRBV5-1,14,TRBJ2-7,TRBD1,CASSWGQGAGEQYF
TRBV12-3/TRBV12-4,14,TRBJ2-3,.,CTSSVGQITDTQYF
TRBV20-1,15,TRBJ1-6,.,CSPKGGTGSSSPLHF
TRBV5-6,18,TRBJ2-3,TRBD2,CASSLVHWTSGSSDTQYF
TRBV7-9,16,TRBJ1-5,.,CASSQSGTVRDQPQHF
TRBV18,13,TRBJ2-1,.,CASSPLVFNEQFF
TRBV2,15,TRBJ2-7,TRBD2,CASPPTSGTLGEQYF
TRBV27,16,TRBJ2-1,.,CASSTQTGQTNNEQFF
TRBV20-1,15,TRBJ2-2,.,CSALRGDANTGELFF
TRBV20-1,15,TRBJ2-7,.,CSAAGRDTNSYEQYF
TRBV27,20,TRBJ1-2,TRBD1,CASSLRAGEVPDRHIHGYTF
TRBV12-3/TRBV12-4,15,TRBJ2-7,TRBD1,CASRFGGQGVHEQYF
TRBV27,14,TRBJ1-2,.,CASSLSPGTYGYTF
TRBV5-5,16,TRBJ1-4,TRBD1,CASTPVPDRGNEKLFF
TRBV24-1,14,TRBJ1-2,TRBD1,CATSDPWTGNGYTF
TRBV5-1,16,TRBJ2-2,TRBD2,CASSPGLDLDAGELFF
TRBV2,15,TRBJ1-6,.,CAISTGKGYNSPLHF
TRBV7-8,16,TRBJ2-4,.,CASSLVLTRAKNIQYF
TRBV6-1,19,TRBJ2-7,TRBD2,CASRPLGLDPQRMPYEQYF
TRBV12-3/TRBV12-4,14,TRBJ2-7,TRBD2,CASNEAGGTYEQYF
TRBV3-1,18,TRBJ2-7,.,CASSQGVRVERLLYEQYF
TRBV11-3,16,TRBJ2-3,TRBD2,CASSLTPAGAPDTQYF
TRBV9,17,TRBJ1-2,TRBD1,CASSESGQGIGYYGYTF
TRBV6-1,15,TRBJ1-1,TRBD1,CASSRTGTGRAEAFF
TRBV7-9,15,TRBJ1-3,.,CASSRDFFDGNTIYF
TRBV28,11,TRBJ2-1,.,CASSFFNEQFF
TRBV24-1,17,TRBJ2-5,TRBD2,CATSEAGLADNQETQYF
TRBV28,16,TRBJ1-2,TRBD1,CASSRGQGADLYGYTF
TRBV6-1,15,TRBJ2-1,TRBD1,CASSLDGDSYNEQFF
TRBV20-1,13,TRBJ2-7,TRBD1,CSARAGTGDEQYF
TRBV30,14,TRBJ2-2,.,CAWSRGGDTGELFF
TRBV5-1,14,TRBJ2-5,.,CASSRDGTMETQYF
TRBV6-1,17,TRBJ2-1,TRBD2,CASSRAASGSSYNEQFF
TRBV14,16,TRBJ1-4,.,CASSQLQGGLNEKLFF
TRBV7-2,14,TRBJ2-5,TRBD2,CASSPGRPQETQYF